A single sample is the source of the 22 T cell receptor beta chains below, sequenced in a study of radiation and T cells in renal cell carcinoma (TCRdb year 2020). Libraries were made using the immunoSEQ multiplex PCR assay. The clones in this table, taken by TCRdb from immuneACCESS, are in-frame only. Not every clone is retained; where verified, under half of the shortfall comes from an unresolved V gene, and the cause of the rest is unknown. In all, the sample holds tens of thousands of clones, and 80% of those were seen once. 29% of the sample goes to the ten largest clones. What this sample's time point label stands for: blood 2 weeks post-SBRT. The sample's treatment or condition label, decoded: 15 Gy SBRT to primary tumor, nephrectomy 4 weeks later. This material consisted of blood, taken from a patient whose treatment included radiotherapy and nephrectomy. Receptor source: a woman aged 70 to 79 with renal cell carcinoma.

The CDR3 DNA sequence: TGTGCCAGCAGCACCCCTCGGACAGGGGAAGAGACCCAGTACTTC. Its protein product is CASSTPRTGEETQYF. J is TRBJ2-5 and V is TRBV13; 9 nucleotides line up with TRBD1. The CDR3 is 15 residues long. Germline CDR1 reads PRHDT; CDR2 reads FYEKMQ (reference sequence). Trimming removed 5 bases from V and 3 bases from J; junction bases left unmatched: 7.

This chain uses TRBV7-9 with TRBJ1-2; D not resolved. The CDR3 spans 12 residues. Trimming removed 10 bases at V and 4 bases at J, with 13 bases between. Germline V gene sequence: CDR1 SEHNR, CDR2 FQNEAQ (reference sequence). Here the CDR3 reads CATSTEGYGYTF. The CDR3 nucleotides read TGTGCCACCTCGACGGAGGGCTATGGCTACACCTTC.

CDR3 region: CASSPQGALYNEQFF. The CDR3 DNA reads as TGCGCCAGCAGCCCACAGGGGGCTCTCTACAATGAGCAGTTCTTC. The rearrangement joins TRBV4-1 to TRBJ2-1; 9 bases are shared with TRBD1. V shed 4 bases, J shed 3 bases, and the junction held 4 bases outside the gene matches. The germline gives CDR1 MGHRA, CDR2 YSYEKL. The CDR3 totals 15 residues.

This clone was seen a few times. The chain combines TRBV27 with TRBJ1-1; no clear D. This CDR3 is built from 14 residues. CDR1 and CDR2 from the germline V gene are MNHEY and SMNVEV (reference sequence). Trimming cost V 0 bases and J 4 bases, with 9 bases left between them. The CDR3 DNA reads TGTGCCAGCAGTTTATCACGGGGAGGCACTGAAGCTTTCTTT. This translates into CASSLSRGGTEAFF.

In this sample, this clone turned up a few times. J is TRBJ1-1 and V is TRBV6-1; no firm D call. Per the germline V gene, CDR1 is MNHNS and CDR2 is SASEGT. This CDR3 is 10 amino acids long. The ends were cut back, 5 bases at V and 4 bases at J, with 2 bases in the middle. The CDR3 loop reads CASSTTEAFF. The CDR3 DNA follows: TGTGCCAGCAGTACCACTGAAGCTTTCTTT.

About this clone itself: The germline gene is not matched at one end of the junction; a read error may be the cause. The gene calls are TRBV7-3 and TRBJ2-6; a possible D gene is TRBD2 (5 bases). The CDR3 runs to 15 residues. CDR1 is SGHTA, CDR2 FQGTGA, per germline. CDR3 in DNA: TGCGGGTCGGGGTACGGATTGGCTGGGGCCAACGTCCTGACTTTC. The encoded protein is CGSGYGLAGANVLTF. The full variable domain, with the rest looked up from reference TRBV7-3 and TRBJ2-6, is GAGVSQTPSNKVTEKGKYVELRCDPISGHTALYWYRQSLGQGPEFLIYFQGTGAADDSGLPNDRFFAVRPEGSVSTLKIQRTERGDSAVYLCGSGYGLAGANVLTFGAGSRLTVL.

This chain uses TRBV6-6 with TRBJ2-5; 10 bases align to TRBD2. There are 15 residues in the CDR3. V trimming: 6 bases; J trimming: 5 bases; junction bases outside the gene matches: 9. The germline V gene encodes CDR1 MNHNY and CDR2 SVGAGI (reference sequence). The CDR3 DNA sequence: TGTGCCAGCAGCTCCGGGACTAGCGAGGGGGAGACCCAGTACTTC. Translated, it gives CASSSGTSEGETQYF.

The chain carries TRBV19 and TRBJ2-2, with 7 positions matching TRBD2. J was trimmed by 6 bases and V by 5 bases; bases with no gene match: 9. The length of the CDR3 is 15 residues. The germline V gene has CDR1 LNHDA and CDR2 SQIVND (reference sequence). In nucleotides, the CDR3 is TGTGCCAGTAGTTTTGGACTAGTTTTCGCCGGGGAGCTGTTTTTT. Its translation: CASSFGLVFAGELFF.

The chain uses TRBV11-2 and TRBJ2-1; D gene unclear. The V end was cut by 0 bases, the J end by 2 bases, with 8 bases between. The CDR3 contains 15 residues. The V gene's germline CDR1 is SGHAT and CDR2 FQNNGV. The CDR3 DNA reads TGTGCCAGCAGCTTAGATCATGACGCCTACAATGAGCAGTTCTTC. Protein sequence: CASSLDHDAYNEQFF.

This chain links TRBV10-2 with TRBJ1-6, with TRBD1 matching 7 bases. V was pared by 2 bases and J by 3 bases, with 7 bases of the junction left unmatched. From germline, CDR1 is WSHSY and CDR2 SAAADI. This CDR3 contains 17 residues. CDR3 sequence: CASSEPTDRYYNSPLHF. CDR3 DNA sequence: TGCGCCAGCAGTGAGCCGACGGACAGGTACTATAATTCACCCCTCCACTTT.

The CDR3 spells CASSQTSNSGNTIYF. In DNA, the CDR3 is TGTGCCAGCAGCCAGACCAGCAACTCTGGAAACACCATATATTTT. The V gene is TRBV4-2, the J gene TRBJ1-3; no clear D. From germline, CDR1 is LGHNA and CDR2 YNFKEQ. V gave up 3 bases and J gave up 0 bases, with 9 bases separating them. This CDR3 contains 15 residues.

CDR3 DNA sequence: TGCGCCAGCAGTTCCGGGGGATACGAGCAGTACTTC. Amino acid sequence: CASSSGGYEQYF. The chain combines TRBV10-2 with TRBJ2-7, with TRBD2 as a possible D gene (6 bases). Germline lookup yields CDR1 WSHSY and CDR2 SAAADI. V dropped 5 bases and J dropped 4 bases, with 9 bases sitting between them. This CDR3 has 12 amino acids.

The V and J genes are TRBV20-1 and TRBJ1-1; D remains ambiguous. V was pared by 7 bases and J by 8 bases, with 14 bases between. This CDR3 is built from 11 residues. The germline gives CDR1 DFQATT, CDR2 SNEGSKA (reference sequence). The CDR3: CSVTRPEEAFF. CDR3 coding DNA: TGCAGTGTCACACGGCCGGAGGAAGCTTTCTTT.

CDR3 sequence (DNA): TGCAGCGGCGACAGCTACGAAGAGACCCAGTACTTC. It is translated as CSGDSYEETQYF. The J gene is TRBJ2-5, the V gene TRBV29-1; possible D gene TRBD1, 5 bases. Trimming removed 7 bases from V and 3 bases from J, with 12 bases in between. Germline V lookup: CDR1 SQVTM, CDR2 ANQGSEA. The CDR3 covers 12 residues.

This clone occurred once. The J gene is TRBJ2-7, the V gene TRBV19; 7 bases align to TRBD2. This CDR3 has 14 residues. Germline V gene sequence: CDR1 LNHDA, CDR2 SQIVND (reference sequence). Unmatched junction bases numbered 2, after V lost 3 bases and J lost 0 bases. As DNA, the CDR3 is TGTGCCAGTAGTATCGGGGGGAGCTCCTACGAGCAGTACTTC. Translating gives CASSIGGSSYEQYF.

In this sample, this clone is medium-sized (0.01 to 0.1%). The CDR3 region has the DNA TGTGCCAGCAGCTTGACCGGGACGCGAGGCTACACCTTC. It yields the protein CASSLTGTRGYTF. The chain combines TRBV7-9 with TRBJ1-2; TRBD1 might be the D (5 bases). CDR1 SEHNR and CDR2 FQNEAQ come from the germline V gene (reference sequence). V was clipped by 3 bases and J by 8 bases, with 13 bases between them. CDR3 length: 13 residues.

Of note for this clone: The same CDR3 is also encoded by other DNA sequences in this sample. The rearrangement joins TRBV5-1 to TRBJ2-5, with 12 bases aligning to TRBD2. This CDR3 contains 16 residues. The ends lost 0 bases at V and 1 base at J; junction bases unmatched: 1. Germline lookup yields CDR1 SGHRS and CDR2 YFSETQ. CDR3 DNA: TGCGCCAGCAGCTTGGGGACTAGCGGGACCCAAGAGACCCAGTACTTC. It specifies CASSLGTSGTQETQYF.

J is TRBJ1-1 and V is TRBV14; TRBD1 matches at 7 bases. J gave up 3 bases and V 6 bases, and 4 bases lay outside the gene matches. The CDR3 is made up of 13 amino acids. Germline-derived CDR1 and CDR2 are SGHDN and FVKESK. The CDR3 bases are TGTGCCAGCAGACAGGGGTTGGACACTGAAGCTTTCTTT. Encoded protein: CASRQGLDTEAFF.

V and J are TRBV6-1 and TRBJ2-4; TRBD1 might be the D (5 bases). Trimming removed 0 bases at V and 0 bases at J, with 12 bases between. Germline loops: CDR1 MNHNS, CDR2 SASEGT. This CDR3 has 17 amino acids. Here the CDR3 reads CASSEAQGSLAKNIQYF. The CDR3 region has the DNA TGTGCCAGCAGTGAAGCCCAGGGATCCCTAGCCAAAAACATTCAGTACTTC.

The chain combines TRBV29-1 with TRBJ2-2, with a tentative D call TRBD2 (5 bases). The ends were cut back, 3 bases at V and 5 bases at J, with 22 bases in the middle. The length of the CDR3 is 17 residues. Looked up from germline, CDR1 is SQVTM and CDR2 is ANQGSEA. This chain's CDR3 is CSVEYTDYPRNTGELFF. In DNA, the CDR3 is TGCAGCGTTGAGTACACCGACTACCCTAGGAATACCGGGGAGCTGTTTTTT.

This clone came up many times. The rearrangement links TRBV12-5 to TRBJ1-2, with TRBD1 matching 8 bases. The junction had 6 bases not matched to a gene; V was cut back by 7 bases and J by 5 bases. The CDR3 runs 13 residues. The germline CDR1 and CDR2 sequences are LGHNT and FRNRAP. The CDR3 is CASARTGSYGYTF. DNA for the CDR3: TGTGCTAGTGCCAGGACAGGGAGTTATGGCTACACCTTC.

The V and J genes are TRBV5-6 and TRBJ1-3; D unclear. V dropped 0 bases and J dropped 6 bases, with 7 bases sitting between them. From germline, CDR1 is SGHDT and CDR2 YYEEEE. The CDR3 runs to 13 residues. CDR3: CASSLGTVNTIYF. The CDR3 DNA reads as TGTGCCAGCAGCTTGGGCACGGTAAACACCATATATTTT.